This T cell receptor beta chain was recorded in a study of monozygotic twins with inflammatory bowel disease. With respect to this clonotype: As yet, its antigen is unknown.

TCRdb re-analyzed the 5' RACE reads; it lists each CDR3 protein once, without DNA. The sample includes around 190,000 distinct CDR3 sequences. Germline V gene lookup returns CDR1 MNHNS and CDR2 SASEGT. The CDR3 loop spans 14 amino acids. Study results and caveats: Repertoire similarity matched across concordant and discordant twins, perhaps owing to limited power. Lower TCRbeta diversity (inverse Simpson) was seen in IBD patients than in healthy co-twins.

Sequencing used blood. The chain recombines TRBV6-1 with TRBJ1-1; TCRdb picks TRBD1, but there is no DNA to check that call. This receptor was identified in a human donor with ulcerative colitis or Crohn's disease, or a healthy co-twin of an affected twin (not recorded which). The CDR3 sequence: CASGQGLVNTEAFF.